This entry features one TCR beta chain sequence. The recovered donors of Cohort 3 showed two negative PCRs, clearance, or symptom resolution. Produced via immunoSEQ multiplex PCR; TCRdb's table is partial and in-frame only. The sample lists about 330,000 clones; over 75% were seen once. This CDR3 region has 12 residues. Germline V gene lookup returns CDR1 SNHLY and CDR2 FYNNEI. With 10 bases clipped from V and 6 bases from J, the junction kept 7 bases outside the gene matches. The data belong to a study of blood T cell repertoires in COVID-19. The receptor was derived from a man aged 25 to 40 who had recovered from COVID-19. The J gene is TRBJ2-7, the V gene TRBV2; 9 bases match TRBD1. Sequences were obtained from PBMCs or T cells enriched from blood (not recorded which). CDR3 coding DNA: TGTGCCACTAGGGACAGGGTGTTCGAGCAGTACTTC. Translation gives CATRDRVFEQYF.